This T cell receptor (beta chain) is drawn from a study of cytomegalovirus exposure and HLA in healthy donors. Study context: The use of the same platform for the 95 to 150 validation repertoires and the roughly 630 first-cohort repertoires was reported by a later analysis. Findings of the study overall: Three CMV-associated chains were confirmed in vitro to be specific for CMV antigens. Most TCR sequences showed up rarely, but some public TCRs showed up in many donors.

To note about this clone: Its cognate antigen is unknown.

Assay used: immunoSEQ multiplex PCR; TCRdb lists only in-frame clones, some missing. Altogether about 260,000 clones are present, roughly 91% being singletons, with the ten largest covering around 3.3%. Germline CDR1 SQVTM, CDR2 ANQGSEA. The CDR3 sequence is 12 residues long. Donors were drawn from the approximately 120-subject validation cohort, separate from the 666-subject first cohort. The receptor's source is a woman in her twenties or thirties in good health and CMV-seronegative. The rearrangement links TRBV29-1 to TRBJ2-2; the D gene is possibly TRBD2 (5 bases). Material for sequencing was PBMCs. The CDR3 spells CRAGGNTGELFF. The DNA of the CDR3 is TGCAGGGCGGGCGGGAACACCGGGGAGCTGTTTTTT.